Below are 12 T cell receptor beta chains sequenced from a single sample in a study of memory CD4+ T cells and cytomegalovirus serostatus. The sort gate was single viable CD3+CD4+CD8-CD45RO+ cells for memory CD4+ T cells. Profiling relied on immunoSEQ multiplex PCR, and the TCRdb table lists in-frame clones only, not all of them. This table has 85,000 to 100,000 clones, about four fifths appearing once. The sample consisted of memory CD4+ T cells from blood. The receptors were gathered from an adult in good health and CMV-seropositive.

The V call is TRBV7-2, the J call TRBJ2-2, with TRBD2 as a possible D gene (5 bases). This CDR3 region has 14 residues. Germline V gene lookup returns CDR1 SGHTA and CDR2 FQGNSA. V was shortened by 1 base and J by 8 bases, with 11 bases between the two germline ends. This chain's CDR3 is CASSLDLTRGELFF. The CDR3 DNA sequence: TGTGCCAGCAGCTTAGACTTAACTAGGGGGGAGCTGTTTTTT.

The chain joins TRBV30 to TRBJ1-4; TRBD1 matches at 8 bases. CDR1 and CDR2 (germline): GTSNPN, SVGIG (reference sequence). The CDR3 covers 15 residues. V was pared by 2 bases and J by 7 bases, with 9 bases of the junction left unmatched. Written as DNA, the CDR3 is TGTGCCTGGAGTTTACAGACAGGGGCGCTTGAAAAACTGTTTTTT. It translates to CAWSLQTGALEKLFF.

V usage is TRBV28 and J usage is TRBJ2-1; 9 nucleotides match TRBD1. The CDR3 spans 15 residues. The V and J ends lost 10 bases and 5 bases, in that order; junction bases with no gene match: 12. Germline CDR1 MDHEN, CDR2 SYDVKM. Here the CDR3 DNA reads TGTGCCATACAACAAGCAGGGACAGGGAACAATGAGCAGTTCTTC. Encoded protein: CAIQQAGTGNNEQFF.

This chain uses TRBV19 with TRBJ2-2, with D unclear. The germline gives CDR1 LNHDA, CDR2 SQIVND (reference sequence). There are 14 residues in the CDR3. The germline V and J ends were trimmed by 3 bases and 0 bases, with 5 bases remaining between them. As DNA, the CDR3 is TGTGCCAGTAGTATTACGGCGAACACCGGGGAGCTGTTTTTT. This gives the protein CASSITANTGELFF.

This clone occurred once. The chain employs TRBV2 and TRBJ2-5; D may be TRBD2 (5 bases). The CDR3 runs to 14 residues. The V gene's germline CDR1 is SNHLY and CDR2 FYNNEI. Trimming shortened V by 2 bases and J by 9 bases, and 16 bases separated the two germline ends. The CDR3 sequence is CASSEQYGQEAQYF. The CDR3 nucleotides read TGTGCCAGCAGTGAACAGTACGGGCAGGAGGCCCAGTACTTC. The full variable domain, completed using reference TRBV2 and TRBJ2-5, is EPEVTQTPSHQVTQMGQEVILRCVPISNHLYFYWYRQILGQKVEFLVSFYNNEISEKSEIFDDQFSVERPDGSNFTLKIRSTKLEDSAMYFCASSEQYGQEAQYFGPGTRLLVL.

The J gene is TRBJ1-2, the V gene TRBV19; D is unresolved. V lost 8 bases and J 0 bases, leaving 4 bases between the germline ends. The CDR3 spans 11 residues. In germline, CDR1 is LNHDA, CDR2 SQIVND (reference sequence). In DNA, the CDR3 is TGTGCCAGTCAGGCTAACTATGGCTACACCTTC. Translated: CASQANYGYTF.

The V call is TRBV7-8, the J call TRBJ2-5, with D perhaps given as TRBD1 or TRBD2 (6 bases each). The CDR3 sequence is 17 residues long. Germline CDR1 is SGHVS and CDR2 is FQNEAQ. V was trimmed by 2 bases and J by 6 bases, leaving 22 bases between them. CDR3 in amino acids: CASSLPGAGVVLKTQYF. CDR3 nucleotides: TGTGCCAGCAGCTTACCGGGGGCCGGGGTGGTGCTAAAGACCCAGTACTTC.

The chain employs TRBV5-6 and TRBJ2-5; D possibly corresponds to TRBD2 (5 bases). CDR3 size: 17 residues. Germline-derived CDR1 and CDR2 are SGHDT and YYEEEE. Trimming took off 0 bases at V and 1 base at J, with 16 bases between the two ends. CDR3 in amino acids: CASSLVGGSLLQETQYF. The DNA for the CDR3 is TGTGCCAGCAGCTTGGTAGGCGGGTCACTCCTCCAAGAGACCCAGTACTTC.

This chain connects TRBV5-1 to TRBJ1-2; 8 positions agree with TRBD1. The CDR3 sequence is 16 residues long. The V and J ends lost 5 bases and 5 bases, in that order; junction bases with no gene match: 14. Germline V gene data show CDR1 as SGHRS and CDR2 as YFSETQ. The CDR3 here is CASSVSGGDGSYGYTF. The CDR3, as DNA: TGCGCCAGCAGTGTATCAGGGGGCGATGGTAGTTATGGCTACACCTTC. The variable domain in full, with the rest retrieved from reference TRBV5-1 and TRBJ1-2, is KAGVTQTPRYLIKTRGQQVTLSCSPISGHRSVSWYQQTPGQGLQFLFEYFSETQRNKGNFPGRFSGRQFSNSRSEMNVSTLELGDSALYLCASSVSGGDGSYGYTFGSGTRLTVV.

This chain joins TRBV13 and TRBJ2-3; the D is unclear. Germline-derived CDR1 and CDR2 are PRHDT and FYEKMQ (reference sequence). This CDR3 comprises 13 residues. Trimming shortened V by 5 bases and J by 0 bases, and 6 bases separated the two germline ends. The CDR3 coding sequence is TGTGCCAGCAGCGTGCTAAGCACAGATACGCAGTATTTT. It is translated as CASSVLSTDTQYF.

This clone was recorded once. The CDR3 DNA reads TGTGCCAGCAGAGCGGACAGGGGGGAGCATCAGCCCCAGCATTTT. Protein: CASRADRGEHQPQHF. The rearrangement joins TRBV2 to TRBJ1-5, with TRBD1 identical over 10 bases. Germline CDR1 and CDR2: SNHLY and FYNNEI. This CDR3 comprises 15 residues. V gave up 6 bases and J gave up 5 bases; unmatched junction bases: 7.

This sequence joins TRBV27 and TRBJ1-2; 7 nucleotides agree with TRBD1. The V and J ends lost 4 bases and 0 bases, in that order; junction bases with no gene match: 2. Germline loops: CDR1 MNHEY, CDR2 SMNVEV (reference sequence). CDR3 length equals 14 residues. The CDR3 DNA reads TGTGCCAGCAGTTCAGGGGGTGCTAACTATGGCTACACCTTC. Translating it yields CASSSGGANYGYTF.